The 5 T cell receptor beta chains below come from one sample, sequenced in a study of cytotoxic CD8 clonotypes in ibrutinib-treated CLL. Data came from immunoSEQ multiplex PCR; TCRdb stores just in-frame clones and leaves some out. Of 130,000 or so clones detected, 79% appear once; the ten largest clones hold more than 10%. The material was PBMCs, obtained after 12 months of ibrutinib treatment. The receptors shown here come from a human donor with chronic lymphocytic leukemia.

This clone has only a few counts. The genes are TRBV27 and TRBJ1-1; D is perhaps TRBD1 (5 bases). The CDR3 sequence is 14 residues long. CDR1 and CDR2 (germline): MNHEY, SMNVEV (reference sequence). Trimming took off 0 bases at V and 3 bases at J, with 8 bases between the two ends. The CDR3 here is CASSLSRGDTEAFF. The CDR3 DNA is TGTGCCAGCAGTTTATCAAGAGGGGACACTGAAGCTTTCTTT.

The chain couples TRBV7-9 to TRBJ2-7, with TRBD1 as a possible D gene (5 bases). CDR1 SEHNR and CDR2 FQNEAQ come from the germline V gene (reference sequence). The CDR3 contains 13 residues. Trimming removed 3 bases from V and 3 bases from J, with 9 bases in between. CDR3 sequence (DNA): TGTGCCAGCAGCTTCGGACATGGCTACGAGCAGTACTTC. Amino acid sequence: CASSFGHGYEQYF.

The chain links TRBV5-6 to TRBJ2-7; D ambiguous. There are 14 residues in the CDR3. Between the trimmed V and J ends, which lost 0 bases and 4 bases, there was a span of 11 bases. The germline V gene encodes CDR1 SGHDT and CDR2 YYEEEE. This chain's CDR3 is CASSLVGRSYEQYF. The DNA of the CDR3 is TGTGCCAGCAGCTTGGTCGGCAGGAGTTACGAGCAGTACTTC.

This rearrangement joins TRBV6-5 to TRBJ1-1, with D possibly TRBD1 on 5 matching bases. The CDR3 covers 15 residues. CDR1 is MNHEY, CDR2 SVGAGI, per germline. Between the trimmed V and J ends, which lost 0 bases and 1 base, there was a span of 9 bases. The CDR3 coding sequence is TGTGCCAGCAGTTACTCGGGGGGGACGAACACTGAAGCTTTCTTT. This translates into CASSYSGGTNTEAFF.

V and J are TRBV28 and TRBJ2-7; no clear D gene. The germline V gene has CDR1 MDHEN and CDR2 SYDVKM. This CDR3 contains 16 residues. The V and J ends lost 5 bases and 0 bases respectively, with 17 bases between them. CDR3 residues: CASSKLNSASSYEQYF. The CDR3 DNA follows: TGTGCCAGCAGTAAACTCAACAGCGCAAGCTCCTACGAGCAGTACTTC.